The T cell receptor (beta chain) described here comes from a study of T cells and Merkel cell carcinoma outcomes. Broader study findings: In Merkel cell carcinoma, repertoire and T-cell density reportedly predicted outcomes.

The CDR3 has 16 amino acids. Germline CDR1 and CDR2: MNHNY and SVGAGI (reference sequence). V was pared by 4 bases and J by 6 bases, with 18 bases between. The sample holds one count of this clone. The antigen is unknown. Profiled with immunoSEQ multiplex PCR; TCRdb holds only in-frame clones, not every one. The sample lists 12,000 to 15,000 clones, over 85% occurring once. The sample comprised tumor tissue from Merkel cell carcinoma. V is TRBV6-6 and J is TRBJ2-2; D might be TRBD2 (7 bases). The clonotype comes from a human donor with Merkel cell carcinoma. CDR3 loop: CASSSGGQLVAGELFF. The CDR3 nucleotides read TGTGCCAGCAGTTCGGGAGGACAGTTAGTAGCCGGGGAGCTGTTTTTT.